These 14 T cell receptor beta chains were all obtained from the same sample, sequenced in a study of monozygotic twins with cystic fibrosis. Measured with immunoSEQ multiplex PCR; TCRdb has only the in-frame clones, and not every one. The sample has tens of thousands of clones, 75% to 95% seen once; the top ten hold roughly 0.2%. Sequenced input: blood. Source of these receptors: a boy between 2 and 10 years old with cystic fibrosis.

The V gene is TRBV5-6, the J gene TRBJ1-4; a weak D match, TRBD1 (6 bases). Deletions cut 3 bases from V and 6 bases from J, with 12 bases between. Germline values: CDR1 SGHDT, CDR2 YYEEEE. CDR3 length: 14 residues. CDR3 nucleotide sequence: TGTGCCAGCAGCTATGGACACAGGGATGAAAAACTGTTTTTT. Encoded protein: CASSYGHRDEKLFF. Supplemented by reference TRBV5-6 and TRBJ1-4, the full variable domain reads DAGVTQSPTHLIKTRGQQVTLRCSPKSGHDTVSWYQQALGQGPQFIFQYYEEEERQRGNFPDRFSGHQFPNYSSELNVNALLLGDSALYLCASSYGHRDEKLFFGSGTQLSVL.

DNA of the CDR3: TGTGCCAGCAGCCGAGATGAGGAGGCGCCGGGCGAAAAACTGTTTTTT. Translated: CASSRDEEAPGEKLFF. The chain combines TRBV4-2 with TRBJ1-4; D unclear. Germline CDR1 and CDR2: LGHNA and YNFKEQ. V lost 4 bases and J 8 bases, leaving 20 bases between the germline ends. The CDR3 spans 16 residues.

The chain couples TRBV5-6 to TRBJ1-6, with D possibly matching TRBD1 (5 bases). The CDR3 has 16 residues. Trimming cost V 1 base and J 8 bases, with 16 bases left between them. From germline, CDR1 is SGHDT and CDR2 YYEEEE. The CDR3 here is CASSLFGRVRHSPLHF. In DNA, the CDR3 is TGTGCCAGCAGCTTGTTTGGCAGGGTCCGCCATTCACCCCTCCACTTT.

V usage is TRBV19 and J usage is TRBJ1-4, with D perhaps matching TRBD1 (6 bases). V lost 5 bases, J lost 4 bases, and 11 bases lay in between. This CDR3 is 14 amino acids long. Germline V CDR1 and CDR2: LNHDA, SQIVND (reference sequence). CDR3 protein: CASSPAGDNEKLFF. CDR3 bases: TGTGCCAGTAGTCCCGCAGGGGATAATGAAAAACTGTTTTTT.

This clone came up once. This chain joins TRBV27 and TRBJ2-7, with 8 bases fitting TRBD1. V was pared by 0 bases and J by 4 bases, with 5 bases of the junction left unmatched. CDR3 size: 15 residues. CDR1 and CDR2 (germline): MNHEY, SMNVEV (reference sequence). CDR3 DNA: TGTGCCAGCAGTTTATCGTGGCAGGGGGCATACGAGCAGTACTTC. This translates into CASSLSWQGAYEQYF.

This clone was seen once. The CDR3 nucleotides are TGTGCCAGCAGCCCCATGTTGGGACAAGAGAATTCACCCCTCCACTTT. The encoded protein is CASSPMLGQENSPLHF. V gene TRBV5-4 combines with J gene TRBJ1-6; D might be TRBD1 (6 bases). Per germline, CDR1 SGHNT and CDR2 YYREEE (reference sequence). V was clipped by 4 bases and J by 7 bases, with 18 bases between them. This CDR3 is built from 16 residues.

V and J are TRBV19 and TRBJ1-5; D is unclear. Germline CDR1 reads LNHDA; CDR2 reads SQIVND (reference sequence). CDR3 length equals 13 residues. Trimming stripped 3 bases from V and 5 bases from J, with 8 bases between. The CDR3 DNA reads as TGTGCCAGTAGTATTCGACTGGATCAGCCCCAGCATTTT. This gives the protein CASSIRLDQPQHF.

This chain connects TRBV5-1 to TRBJ1-1, with D perhaps matching TRBD1 (6 bases). This CDR3 contains 13 residues. Germline-derived CDR1 and CDR2 are SGHRS and YFSETQ. Between the trimmed V and J ends, which lost 5 bases and 1 base, there was a span of 9 bases. The CDR3 DNA reads as TGCGCCAGCAGGGAGGACAGGAACACTGAAGCTTTCTTT. Its protein product is CASREDRNTEAFF.

This clone has only a few counts. V and J are TRBV25-1 and TRBJ1-4, with D tentatively TRBD1 (5 bases). The CDR3 consists of 14 residues. V was shortened by 3 bases and J by 6 bases, with 11 bases between the two germline ends. CDR1 is MGHDK and CDR2 is SYGVNS in the germline V gene. The CDR3 bases are TGTGCCAGCAGTGACCCTGGGGGACATGAAAAACTGTTTTTT. Its translation is CASSDPGGHEKLFF.

This chain uses TRBV4-2 with TRBJ1-2; D gene unclear. Germline V lookup: CDR1 LGHNA, CDR2 YNFKEQ. V shed 3 bases and J shed 4 bases, with 12 bases lying between them. The CDR3 sequence is 14 residues long. CDR3 residues: CASSQLGSGYGYTF. The CDR3 region has the DNA TGTGCCAGCAGCCAGCTCGGAAGCGGCTATGGCTACACCTTC.

The chain is built from TRBV11-2 and TRBJ1-1, with D possibly TRBD1 on 6 matching bases. V was cut by 6 bases and J by 1 base, with 18 bases left in between. The CDR3 totals 16 residues. Germline V CDR1 and CDR2: SGHAT, FQNNGV. The CDR3 nucleotides read TGTGCCAGCAGACAAACGTATGGGACAACGAACACTGAAGCTTTCTTT. Protein sequence: CASRQTYGTTNTEAFF.

This chain links TRBV5-1 with TRBJ1-5; possible D gene TRBD1, 5 bases. This CDR3 is 14 amino acids long. V gave up 0 bases and J gave up 7 bases, with 11 bases separating them. Germline V CDR1 and CDR2: SGHRS, YFSETQ. CDR3 DNA: TGCGCCAGCAGCTTGGAAGGTAGGGACCAGCCCCAGCATTTT. Protein product: CASSLEGRDQPQHF.

The sample holds one count of this clone. V and J are TRBV15 and TRBJ1-1; D ambiguous. The germline CDR1 and CDR2 sequences are LNHNV and YYDKDF (reference sequence). The CDR3 contains 17 residues. V was pared by 3 bases and J by 0 bases, with 17 bases between. CDR3 bases: TGTGCCACCAGCAGGACTACTTCCATGACCGTGAACACTGAAGCTTTCTTT. Translated, it gives CATSRTTSMTVNTEAFF.

This sequence joins TRBV25-1 and TRBJ2-1, with 7 bases lining up with TRBD2. The CDR3 spans 16 residues. With V trimmed by 3 bases and J by 4 bases, 9 bases remained unmatched. Germline V lookup: CDR1 MGHDK, CDR2 SYGVNS. As DNA, the CDR3 is TGTGCCAGCAGTGATCCTTGGGGGGGACTGTACAATGAGCAGTTCTTC. Its protein is CASSDPWGGLYNEQFF.